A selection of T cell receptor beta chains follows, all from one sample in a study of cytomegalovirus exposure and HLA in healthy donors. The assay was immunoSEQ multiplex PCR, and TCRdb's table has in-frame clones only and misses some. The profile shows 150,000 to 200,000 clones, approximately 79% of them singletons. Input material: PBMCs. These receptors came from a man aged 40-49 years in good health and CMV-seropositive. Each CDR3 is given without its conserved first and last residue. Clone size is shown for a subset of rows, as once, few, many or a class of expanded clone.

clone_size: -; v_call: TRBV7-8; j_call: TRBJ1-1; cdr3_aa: ASSSGQGAGNTEAF
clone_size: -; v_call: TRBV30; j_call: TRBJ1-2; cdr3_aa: AWSPKGWGENYGYT
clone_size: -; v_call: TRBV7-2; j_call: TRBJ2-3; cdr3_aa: ASSLVRSGGPTDTQY
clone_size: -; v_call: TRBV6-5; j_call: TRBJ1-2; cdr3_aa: ASRLGTLEGYT
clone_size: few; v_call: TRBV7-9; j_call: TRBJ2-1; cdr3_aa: SSRDQGYNEQF
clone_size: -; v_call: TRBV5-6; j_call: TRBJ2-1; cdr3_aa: ASTKSGGVGF
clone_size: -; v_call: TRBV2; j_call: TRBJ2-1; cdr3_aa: ASSDPAGGVNEQF
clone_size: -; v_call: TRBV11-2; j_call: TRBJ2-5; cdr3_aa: ASSLDHHHPDRRQETQY
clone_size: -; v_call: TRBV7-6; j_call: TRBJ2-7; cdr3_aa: ASSLSVQGAHEQY
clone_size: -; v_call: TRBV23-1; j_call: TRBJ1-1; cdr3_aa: ASILQGGRMNTEAF
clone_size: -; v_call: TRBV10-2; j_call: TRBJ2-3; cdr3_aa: ASRSAGGRGDTQY
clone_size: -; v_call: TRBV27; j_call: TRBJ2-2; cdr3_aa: ASSVGISGTGELF
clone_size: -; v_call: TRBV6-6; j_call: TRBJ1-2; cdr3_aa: ASSSAPEAAGYT
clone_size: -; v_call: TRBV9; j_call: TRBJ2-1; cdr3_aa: ASTLGRSSNNEQF
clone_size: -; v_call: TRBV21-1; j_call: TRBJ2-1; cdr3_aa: ASSFRTSPVNEQF
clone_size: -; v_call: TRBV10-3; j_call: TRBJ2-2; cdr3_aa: AISGASGGYVGELF
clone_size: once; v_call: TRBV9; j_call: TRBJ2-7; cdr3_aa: ASSPWGGDEQY
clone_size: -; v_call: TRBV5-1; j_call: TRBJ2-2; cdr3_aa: ASSLVEVTGELF
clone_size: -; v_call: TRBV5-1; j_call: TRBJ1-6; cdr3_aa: ASSATGSGNSPLH
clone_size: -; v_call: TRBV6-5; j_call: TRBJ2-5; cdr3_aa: ASSYLPRGGETQY
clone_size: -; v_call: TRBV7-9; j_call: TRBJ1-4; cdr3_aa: ASSRLFSPPRRDEKLF
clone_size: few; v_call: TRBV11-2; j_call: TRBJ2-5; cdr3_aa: ASKLPGGRETQY